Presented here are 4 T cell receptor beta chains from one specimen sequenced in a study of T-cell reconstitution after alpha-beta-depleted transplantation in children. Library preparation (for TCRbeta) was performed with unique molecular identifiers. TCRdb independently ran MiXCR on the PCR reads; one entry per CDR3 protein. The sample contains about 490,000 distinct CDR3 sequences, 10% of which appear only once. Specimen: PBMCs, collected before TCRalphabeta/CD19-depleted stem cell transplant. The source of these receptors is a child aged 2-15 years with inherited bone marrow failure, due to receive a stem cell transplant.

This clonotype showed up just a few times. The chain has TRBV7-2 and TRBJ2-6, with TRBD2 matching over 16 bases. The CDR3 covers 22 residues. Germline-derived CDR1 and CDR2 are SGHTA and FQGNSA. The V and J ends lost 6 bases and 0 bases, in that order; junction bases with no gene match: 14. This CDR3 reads CASRNIEGLAGGQGSGANVLTF. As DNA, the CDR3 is TGTGCCAGCAGAAACATTGAGGGACTAGCGGGAGGGCAAGGCTCTGGGGCCAACGTCCTGACTTTC.

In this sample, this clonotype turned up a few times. The CDR3 DNA reads as TGCAGTGCTAGGCCCCTTACTAGCGGGAGTTACAATGAGCAGTTCTTC. Residues: CSARPLTSGSYNEQFF. The J gene is TRBJ2-1, the V gene TRBV20-1, with TRBD2 matching over 11 bases. This CDR3 region has 16 residues. Trimming cost V 3 bases and J 4 bases; bases outside gene matches: 8. CDR1 is DFQATT, CDR2 SNEGSKA, per germline (reference sequence).

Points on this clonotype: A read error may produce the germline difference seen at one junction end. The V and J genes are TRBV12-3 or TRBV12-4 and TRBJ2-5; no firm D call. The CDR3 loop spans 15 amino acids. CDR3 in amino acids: CASSLLGQLEETHYF. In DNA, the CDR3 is TGTGCCAGCAGTTTATTAGGGCAGCTAGAAGAGACCCATTACTTC.

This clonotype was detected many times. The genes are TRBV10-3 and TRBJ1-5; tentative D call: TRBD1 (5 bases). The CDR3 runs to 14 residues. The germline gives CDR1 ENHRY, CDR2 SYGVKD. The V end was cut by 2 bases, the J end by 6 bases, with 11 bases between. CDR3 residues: CAISEDQGTQPQHF. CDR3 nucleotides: TGTGCCATCAGTGAGGACCAGGGTACTCAGCCCCAGCATTTT.